This TCR beta chain was captured by sequencing in a study of CD8+ T cells in alopecia areata. As to treatment: oral pan-JAK inhibitor, 5-10 mg twice daily. The germline gives CDR1 GTSNPN, CDR2 SVGIG (reference sequence). The V end was cut by 2 bases, the J end by 2 bases, with 10 bases between. CDR3 length: 15 residues. Overall study results and limits: Relative to mice, TCR sharing across patients was less clear, a difference possibly HLA-related. Higher clonality than in normal scalp was seen in lesional scalp, especially alopecia totalis/universalis.

Following RNA extraction, reverse transcription yielded cDNA that acted as the sequencing template. Using immunoSEQ multiplex PCR, the repertoire was profiled, and TCRdb retains in-frame clones only, with some absent. The sample contains about 190,000 clones, around 60% of which appear only once. Points on this clone: Its antigen is as yet unknown.

This specimen consisted of CD4+ T cells sorted from blood, obtained at week 4, from a patient treated with tofacitinib. This receptor was identified in a human donor with alopecia areata. The chain couples TRBV30 to TRBJ2-6, with D unresolved. The CDR3 spells CAWSRRLPGANVLTF. The CDR3 DNA is TGTGCCTGGAGTCGAAGGCTCCCTGGGGCCAACGTCCTGACTTTC. The full variable domain, in which reference TRBV30 and TRBJ2-6 provide the parts outside the CDR3, is SQTIHQWPATLVQPVGSPLSLECTVEGTSNPNLYWYRQAAGRGLQLLFYSVGIGQISSEVPQNLSASRPQDRQFILSSKKLLLSDSGFYLCAWSRRLPGANVLTFGAGSRLTVL.